The T cell receptor beta chain described here comes from a study of T cell responses to AZD1222 COVID-19 vaccine. For the study at large: Pooling of second doses given at about 4 or about 12 weeks was done.

This CDR3 contains 15 residues. Germline V gene sequence: CDR1 LNHDA, CDR2 SQIVND (reference sequence). V was clipped by 9 bases and J by 0 bases, with 14 bases between them. TCRdb's copy holds only in-frame clones and misses some; the assay was immunoSEQ multiplex PCR. Among about 160,000 clones listed, roughly 86% were seen once. This clone was detected only once. Its specificity is not known. General study results and limits: The study found Spike-specific TCR breadth and depth rose after two AZD1222 doses. Most donors were white British, females outnumbered males, and clonal diversity was possibly underestimated. Researchers took repertoire samples only after the peak T cell response had come.

Specimen: peripheral blood, collected on day 0 of AZD1222 vaccination. The receptor comes from an adult in good health. V is TRBV19 and J is TRBJ2-2; no definite D call. CDR3 amino acids: CASSLTGANTGELFF. CDR3 sequence (DNA): TGTGCCAGCTCCTTGACGGGCGCGAACACCGGGGAGCTGTTTTTT.